The rows below give T cell receptor beta chains drawn from one sample of a study of cytotoxic CD8 clonotypes in ibrutinib-treated CLL. Clones were sequenced by immunoSEQ multiplex PCR, and TCRdb holds only the in-frame ones, with some missing. This table holds some 300,000 clones, around four fifths found once. Sample: PBMCs, taken before ibrutinib treatment. Receptor source: a human donor with chronic lymphocytic leukemia. CDR3s include the opening cysteine and the closing phenylalanine or tryptophan. The order of the fields is CDR3 length, V gene, D gene, J gene, clone size, CDR3 protein, CDR3 DNA. The D gene is left open where the match is weak. Rows may omit the clone size; those that give it use once, few, many or a size class.

length: 14
V: TRBV11-3
D: -
J: TRBJ2-7
size: -
CDR3: CASSLEGTHYEQYF
DNA: TGTGCCAGCAGCTTAGAGGGAACGCACTACGAGCAGTACTTC

length: 14
V: TRBV5-1
D: TRBD2
J: TRBJ2-1
size: once
CDR3: CASSKLAGHNEQFF
DNA: TGCGCCAGCTCGAAGCTAGCGGGACACAATGAGCAGTTCTTC

length: 16
V: TRBV6-5
D: -
J: TRBJ2-7
size: -
CDR3: CASSSSPGHGKYEQYF
DNA: TGTGCCAGCAGTTCCTCCCCGGGACATGGGAAGTACGAGCAGTACTTC

length: 14
V: TRBV5-1
D: TRBD1
J: TRBJ2-7
size: -
CDR3: CASSTGTVFYEQYF
DNA: TGCGCCAGCAGCACCGGGACAGTTTTCTACGAGCAGTACTTC

length: 14
V: TRBV7-6
D: -
J: TRBJ2-7
size: few
CDR3: CASSLVPRDHEQYF
DNA: TGTGCCAGCAGCTTAGTTCCCAGGGACCACGAGCAGTACTTC

length: 13
V: TRBV7-9
D: TRBD2
J: TRBJ2-7
size: few
CDR3: CASSVGGRNEQYF
DNA: TGTGCCAGCAGCGTAGGCGGGAGGAACGAGCAGTACTTC

length: 13
V: TRBV27
D: -
J: TRBJ2-7
size: -
CDR3: CASSLTAMYEQYF
DNA: TGTGCCAGCAGTTTAACAGCGATGTACGAGCAGTACTTC

length: 13
V: TRBV18
D: -
J: TRBJ2-7
size: few
CDR3: CASSPRLEVEQYF
DNA: TGTGCCAGCTCACCACGTCTGGAGGTCGAGCAGTACTTC

length: 21
V: TRBV27
D: -
J: TRBJ2-4
size: -
CDR3: CASSLTGYGQPQPSGENIQYF
DNA: TGTGCCAGCAGCTTGACAGGCTATGGACAGCCCCAACCTAGCGGAGAAAACATTCAGTACTTC

length: 14
V: TRBV28
D: TRBD2
J: TRBJ2-7
size: once
CDR3: CASSPPGLAYEQYF
DNA: TGTGCCAGCAGTCCGCCGGGACTAGCCTACGAGCAGTACTTC

length: 16
V: TRBV28
D: TRBD2
J: TRBJ2-1
size: -
CDR3: CASSSLAGLGYNEQFF
DNA: TGTGCCAGCAGTTCACTAGCGGGATTGGGGTACAATGAGCAGTTCTTC

length: 14
V: TRBV10-3
D: -
J: TRBJ2-7
size: -
CDR3: CAIRGDLTSYEQYF
DNA: TGTGCCATCAGGGGGGACTTGACGTCCTACGAGCAGTACTTC

length: 14
V: TRBV21-1
D: -
J: TRBJ2-7
size: -
CDR3: CASSNGNKIYEQYF
DNA: TGTGCCAGCAGCAATGGCAACAAGATCTACGAGCAGTACTTC

length: 13
V: TRBV4-1
D: TRBD1
J: TRBJ1-2
size: -
CDR3: CASSQPGTGGSGF
DNA: TGCGCCAGCAGCCAGCCCGGGACAGGGGGATCGGGCTTC

length: 13
V: TRBV28
D: TRBD2
J: TRBJ2-3
size: -
CDR3: CASNEGGTDTQYF
DNA: TGTGCCAGCAACGAGGGAGGGACAGATACGCAGTATTTT

length: 16
V: TRBV5-1
D: -
J: TRBJ1-1
size: -
CDR3: CASSLGFVMRDTEAFF
DNA: TGCGCCAGCAGCTTGGGTTTCGTTATGCGGGACACTGAAGCTTTCTTT

length: 10
V: TRBV20-1
D: -
J: TRBJ2-3
size: -
CDR3: CSADTDTQYF
DNA: TGCAGTGCTGACACAGATACGCAGTATTTT

length: 15
V: TRBV29-1
D: -
J: TRBJ2-1
size: -
CDR3: CSVEGTGKAYNEQFF
DNA: TGCAGCGTTGAAGGAACAGGGAAGGCCTACAATGAGCAGTTCTTC

length: 14
V: TRBV10-2
D: -
J: TRBJ2-7
size: -
CDR3: CASSRGRTGYEQYF
DNA: TGCGCCAGCAGTAGGGGCAGAACTGGCTACGAGCAGTACTTC

length: 16
V: TRBV18
D: TRBD2
J: TRBJ2-4
size: few
CDR3: CASSRGTTRGPVIQYF
DNA: TGTGCCAGCTCACGTGGGACTACCCGGGGACCTGTCATTCAGTACTTC

length: 15
V: TRBV4-3
D: -
J: TRBJ2-7
size: -
CDR3: CASSHQDRSSYEQYF
DNA: TGCGCCAGCAGCCACCAGGACAGAAGCTCCTACGAGCAGTACTTC

length: 14
V: TRBV15
D: -
J: TRBJ1-1
size: -
CDR3: CATSNAGDGTEAFF
DNA: TGTGCCACCAGCAATGCAGGGGATGGCACTGAAGCTTTCTTT